The clone carrying this TCR beta chain has ten or more counts. What it recognizes is unknown. These data are taken from a study of HIV-infected patients and healthy controls. General observations from the study: MAIT alpha-chain CDR3s were frequent in healthy controls, depleted in HIV+.

All unsorted peripheral T cells were captured because whole blood was used without fractionation. RNA came from 2 to 2.5 ml of peripheral blood. The CDR3 covers 14 residues. V was pared by 6 bases and J by 0 bases, with 9 bases between. cDNA was made from roughly 470 ng RNA using alpha and beta constant primers. Each of the alpha and beta chains got its own library through chain-specific third strand synthesis with indices. Each CDR3 protein gets one entry after TCRdb re-called the 5' RACE reads with MiXCR. This table has around 20,000 distinct CDR3 sequences, 10% to 15% appearing once. Material: blood. V usage is TRBV12-3 or TRBV12-4 and J usage is TRBJ1-3, with unresolved D. This sequence originates from an adult in good health. The CDR3 DNA sequence: TGTGCCAGCAGCGGAACCTTCTCTGGAAACACCATATATTTT. This sequence encodes CASSGTFSGNTIYF.